The 10 T cell receptor beta chains given below trace back to one sample, sequenced in a study of response to subunit inactivated influenza vaccine. TCRdb independently ran MiXCR on the RT-PCR reads; one entry per CDR3 protein. The table records approximately 500,000 distinct CDR3 sequences, roughly 13% of them present only once. The input for sequencing was PBMCs from blood, taken roughly 48 days after vaccination. The receptor source for this set is a man in his fifties who received an inactivated influenza vaccine.

J is TRBJ2-4 and V is TRBV21-1. TRBV21-1 is a pseudogene. This CDR3 spans 17 amino acids. Here the CDR3 DNA reads TGTGCCAGCAGCAAAGCTCTTTGTGCAATAGCCAAAAACATTCAGTACTTC. It specifies CASSKALCAIAKNIQYF.

A few counts support this clonotype. This chain joins TRBV2 and TRBJ1-5, with 10 bases matching TRBD1. Trimming removed 6 bases from V and 7 bases from J; junction bases left unmatched: 12. The CDR3 totals 16 residues. Germline loops: CDR1 SNHLY, CDR2 FYNNEI. Here the CDR3 reads CASRGAGQGILQPQHF. CDR3 DNA sequence: TGTGCCAGCAGGGGGGCGGGACAGGGGATCCTACAGCCCCAGCATTTT.

This clonotype turned up a few times. This chain connects TRBV20-1 to TRBJ2-7; 11 bases map to TRBD2. Germline lookup yields CDR1 DFQATT and CDR2 SNEGSKA (reference sequence). Trimming removed 5 bases from V and 5 bases from J; junction bases left unmatched: 8. This CDR3 spans 14 amino acids. The CDR3 region is CSAVRLAGSHEQYF. The CDR3, as DNA: TGCAGTGCTGTCCGACTAGCGGGAAGCCACGAGCAGTACTTC.

This clonotype has a handful of counts. The chain recombines TRBV20-1 with TRBJ2-3, with no clear D. The CDR3 covers 13 residues. Germline V gene lookup returns CDR1 DFQATT and CDR2 SNEGSKA (reference sequence). CDR3 nucleotide sequence: TGCACCGCTCGGCCAACTGCTCCAGATACGCAGTATTTT. Residues: CTARPTAPDTQYF.

The gene calls are TRBV20-1 and TRBJ1-6, with D uncertain. The germline CDR1 and CDR2 sequences are DFQATT and SNEGSKA (reference sequence). CDR3 length: 13 amino acids. With 0 bases removed from V and 6 bases from J, the gap between germline ends came to 6 bases. Here the CDR3 reads CSARDSGNSPLHF. As DNA, the CDR3 is TGCAGTGCTAGAGACAGTGGTAATTCACCCCTCCACTTT.

The chain joins TRBV14 to TRBJ2-2; D tentatively fits TRBD1 or TRBD2 (5 bases each). Per germline, CDR1 SGHDN and CDR2 FVKESK. V was trimmed by 4 bases and J by 0 bases, leaving 18 bases between them. The CDR3 spans 18 residues. This CDR3 reads CASSPVGRADTNTGELFF. CDR3 DNA: TGTGCCAGCAGCCCGGTTGGCAGAGCGGACACGAACACCGGGGAGCTGTTTTTT.

This clonotype was detected many times. This chain connects TRBV7-2 to TRBJ2-7; D gene unclear. The germline gives CDR1 SGHTA, CDR2 FQGNSA. V was trimmed by 1 base and J by 1 base, leaving 5 bases between them. This CDR3 region has 13 residues. The DNA for the CDR3 is TGTGCCAGCAGCTTAGGACATTCCTACGAGCAGTACTTC. Translating gives CASSLGHSYEQYF.

This chain connects TRBV12-3 or TRBV12-4 to TRBJ2-7, with TRBD1 identical over 7 bases. The ends lost 5 bases at V and 2 bases at J; junction bases unmatched: 6. The CDR3 contains 14 residues. The CDR3 protein is CASSTTTGPYEQYF. The CDR3 nucleotides read TGTGCCAGCAGTACGACGACAGGGCCCTACGAGCAGTACTTC.

This sequence joins TRBV12-3 or TRBV12-4 and TRBJ1-3; D gene ambiguous. The length of the CDR3 is 14 residues. V lost 8 bases to trimming and J lost 0 bases, with 11 bases between them. CDR3 coding DNA: TGTGCCAGCTCAACCGAAATCTCTGGAAACACCATATATTTT. Its translation: CASSTEISGNTIYF.

This clonotype was detected ten times or more. The chain joins TRBV5-1 to TRBJ2-3; maybe TRBD1 (5 bases). The CDR3 extends over 14 amino acids. CDR1 SGHRS and CDR2 YFSETQ come from the germline V gene. The V gene lost 7 bases and the J gene lost 2 bases, with 14 bases spanning the gap. The chain's CDR3 is CASGDSRLTDTQYF. The CDR3 coding sequence is TGCGCCAGCGGCGACAGCCGGCTCACAGATACGCAGTATTTT.